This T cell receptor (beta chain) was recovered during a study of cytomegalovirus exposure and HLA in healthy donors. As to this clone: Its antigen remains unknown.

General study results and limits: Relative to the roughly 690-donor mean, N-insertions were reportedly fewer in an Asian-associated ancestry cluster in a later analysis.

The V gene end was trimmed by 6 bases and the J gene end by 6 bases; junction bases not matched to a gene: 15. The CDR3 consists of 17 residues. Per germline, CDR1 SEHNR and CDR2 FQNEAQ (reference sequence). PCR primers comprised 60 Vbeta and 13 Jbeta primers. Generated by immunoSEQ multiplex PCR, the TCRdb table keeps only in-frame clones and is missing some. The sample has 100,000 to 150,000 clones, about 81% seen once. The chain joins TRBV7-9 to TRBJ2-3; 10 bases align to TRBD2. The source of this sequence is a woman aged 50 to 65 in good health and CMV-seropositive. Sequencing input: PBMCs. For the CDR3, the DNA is TGTGCCAGCAGTCCGATTTTGGCTAGCGGGGGTTTGGATACGCAGTATTTT. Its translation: CASSPILASGGLDTQYF. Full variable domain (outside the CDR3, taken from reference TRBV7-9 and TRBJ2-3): DTGVSQNPRHKITKRGQNVTFRCDPISEHNRLYWYRQTLGQGPEFLTYFQNEAQLEKSRLLSDRFSAERPKGSFSTLEIQRTEQGDSAMYLCASSPILASGGLDTQYFGPGTRLTVL.